Below, 14 T cell receptor beta chains from the same sample are listed, as sequenced in a study of CD8+ T cells in alopecia areata. In each case, RNA was isolated and then reverse transcribed into cDNA as the sequencing template. Using immunoSEQ multiplex PCR, the repertoire was profiled, and TCRdb retains in-frame clones only, with some absent. The data hold 150,000 to 250,000 clones, with over 45% observed a single time. Treatment noted: oral pan-JAK inhibitor, 5-10 mg twice daily. The specimen comprised CD4+ T cells sorted from blood, sampled at week 24, from a patient treated with tofacitinib. These receptors all stem from a human donor with alopecia areata.

The V gene is TRBV5-8, the J gene TRBJ1-4; D gene uncertain. The germline V and J ends were trimmed by 3 bases and 8 bases, with 11 bases remaining between them. Germline loops: CDR1 SGHTS, CDR2 YDEGEE. CDR3 length equals 13 residues. The CDR3, as DNA: TGTGCCAGCAGCTCCGGAGAACGAGAAAAACTGTTTTTT. Protein product: CASSSGEREKLFF. The entire variable domain, with the rest obtained from reference TRBV5-8 and TRBJ1-4, is as follows: EAGVTQSPTHLIKTRGQQATLRCSPISGHTSVYWYQQALGLGLQFLLWYDEGEERNRGNFPPRFSGRQFPNYSSELNVNALELEDSALYLCASSSGEREKLFFGSGTQLSVL.

The table lists this clone with a few counts. The rearrangement links TRBV9 to TRBJ2-3, with 8 bases that match TRBD1. The J segment lost 2 bases and the V segment lost 0 bases, leaving 8 bases of the junction unmatched. Germline CDR1 reads SGDLS; CDR2 reads YYNGEE. The CDR3 covers 17 residues. CDR3 in amino acids: CASSVEPGTGYTDTQYF. The CDR3 region has the DNA TGTGCCAGCAGCGTAGAGCCCGGGACAGGCTACACAGATACGCAGTATTTT.

This chain joins TRBV7-9 and TRBJ1-4, with a tentative D call TRBD1 (5 bases). Germline CDR1 reads SEHNR; CDR2 reads FQNEAQ (reference sequence). CDR3 length equals 16 residues. Trimming took 4 bases from V and 0 from J, leaving 12 bases between them. The DNA of the CDR3 is TGTGCCAGCAGCTCCCCAAAACAGGCAACTAATGAAAAACTGTTTTTT. Translation: CASSSPKQATNEKLFF.

The V and J genes are TRBV6-5 and TRBJ2-7, with D tentatively TRBD2 (6 bases). The germline CDR1 and CDR2 sequences are MNHEY and SVGAGI. The CDR3 contains 15 residues. The V and J ends lost 6 bases and 2 bases respectively, with 17 bases between them. CDR3 loop: CASRRGGGDTYEQYF. CDR3 nucleotides: TGTGCCAGCAGGCGAGGTGGCGGGGATACCTACGAGCAGTACTTC.

This clone has a count of ten or more. V and J are TRBV7-8 and TRBJ1-2; tentatively, D is TRBD1 (5 bases). This CDR3 has 17 residues. V was shortened by 1 base and J by 4 bases, with 19 bases between the two germline ends. Germline lookup yields CDR1 SGHVS and CDR2 FQNEAQ. Here the CDR3 DNA reads TGTGCCAGCAGCTTAGGATTGGGGACCACAGCTGGCTATGGCTACACCTTC. This encodes CASSLGLGTTAGYGYTF.

The J gene is TRBJ1-2, the V gene TRBV30, with 8 bases fitting TRBD1. This CDR3 comprises 16 residues. J gave up 0 bases and V 1 base, and 7 bases lay outside the gene matches. Per the germline V gene, CDR1 is GTSNPN and CDR2 is SVGIG (reference sequence). This CDR3 reads CAWSGLDRASNYGYTF. In DNA form, the CDR3 reads TGTGCCTGGAGTGGATTGGACAGGGCCTCTAACTATGGCTACACCTTC.

This clone was observed a handful of times. The chain links TRBV23-1 to TRBJ2-3, with D possibly being TRBD2 (6 bases). TRBV23-1 is an open reading frame whose function is uncertain. The CDR3 loop spans 15 amino acids. V lost 0 bases and J lost 2, with 9 bases in between. The CDR3 spells CASSQSAGTTDTQYF. DNA for the CDR3: TGCGCCAGCAGTCAATCGGCGGGAACCACAGATACGCAGTATTTT.

This chain uses TRBV6-6 with TRBJ2-3, with D perhaps matching TRBD1 (6 bases). Between the trimmed V and J ends, which lost 6 bases and 3 bases, there was a span of 13 bases. The CDR3 spans 14 residues. CDR1 is MNHNY, CDR2 SVGAGI, per germline (reference sequence). The CDR3 here is CASRDRGWTDTQYF. In DNA form, the CDR3 reads TGTGCCAGCAGAGATAGGGGGTGGACAGATACGCAGTATTTT.

The J gene is TRBJ2-3, the V gene TRBV18; either TRBD1 or TRBD2 may supply D (5 bases each). V dropped 3 bases and J dropped 5 bases, with 15 bases sitting between them. Germline V gene lookup returns CDR1 KGHSH and CDR2 LQKENI. The CDR3 extends over 15 amino acids. CDR3 DNA: TGTGCCAGCTCACCGGGGCACGGAGAGGGAGATACGCAGTATTTT. Its protein is CASSPGHGEGDTQYF.

Remarks on this clone: The limits of the CDR3 on the DNA are not certain, so only TCRdb's listed CDR3 is given. The genes are TRBV9 and TRBJ2-5; TRBD2, the D gene given by the table, was not confirmed from the DNA. The germline V gene encodes CDR1 SGDLS and CDR2 YYNGEE. The CDR3 adds up to 20 amino acids, both ends counted. The CDR3 is CASSVGPGLGGWDPKETQYF.

The chain joins TRBV5-1 to TRBJ2-7; 8 bases agree with TRBD1. V was clipped by 0 bases and J by 6 bases; unmatched bases: 11. The CDR3 is made up of 16 amino acids. Germline V gene data show CDR1 as SGHRS and CDR2 as YFSETQ. The CDR3 nucleotides read TGCGCCAGCAGCTTGGAAGGACAGGGCTATTATAGCGAGCAGTACTTC. It encodes CASSLEGQGYYSEQYF. The entire variable domain, with the rest obtained from reference TRBV5-1 and TRBJ2-7, is as follows: KAGVTQTPRYLIKTRGQQVTLSCSPISGHRSVSWYQQTPGQGLQFLFEYFSETQRNKGNFPGRFSGRQFSNSRSEMNVSTLELGDSALYLCASSLEGQGYYSEQYFGPGTRLTVT.

The chain recombines TRBV28 with TRBJ2-5, with D possibly being TRBD1 (5 bases). V lost 6 bases, J lost 5 bases, and 13 bases lay in between. The CDR3 totals 13 residues. CDR1 and CDR2 from the germline V gene are MDHEN and SYDVKM. CDR3 sequence reads: CASRPRVVETQYF. The CDR3 coding sequence is TGTGCCAGCAGGCCCAGGGTGGTGGAGACCCAGTACTTC.

This clone was observed a few times. The rearrangement uses TRBV2 and TRBJ2-3; D is unresolved. Trimming removed 0 bases from V and 6 bases from J, with 10 bases in between. This CDR3 region has 14 residues. Germline CDR1 SNHLY, CDR2 FYNNEI. CDR3 amino acids: CASSEALGSDTQYF. The CDR3 DNA reads as TGTGCCAGCAGTGAAGCGCTGGGGTCGGATACGCAGTATTTT.

This clone has more than one count but fewer than ten. V and J are TRBV29-1 and TRBJ2-6, with 8 bases lining up with TRBD1. From germline, CDR1 is SQVTM and CDR2 ANQGSEA. CDR3 length equals 17 residues. V shed 4 bases, J shed 0 bases, and the junction held 8 bases outside the gene matches. CDR3 loop: CSVVTGGRVSGANVLTF. DNA of the CDR3: TGCAGCGTTGTTACAGGGGGTAGGGTCTCTGGGGCCAACGTCCTGACTTTC.